This T cell receptor (beta chain) came from a study of T cells after yellow fever vaccination (dated by TCRdb to between 2018 and 2021). Some background on the complete study: Libraries from fractions with low cell numbers were prepared with the SMART-Seq v4 Ultra Low Input RNA kit. Blood was drawn at multiple timepoints before and after primary and secondary immunization, with bulk PBMC replicates and cell subsets isolated. The cohort comprised two healthy male donors, one aged 18 to 29 and one aged 30 to 40 years. Bulk TCR alpha and beta repertoires were sequenced longitudinally to track T-cell clones before and after primary and booster YFV17D yellow fever vaccination.

Study-wide findings and limitations: A small fraction of clonotypes showed up in both the CD4 and CD8 compartments, probably as a result of convergent recombination. Computational filtering was required because FACS-sorted repertoires could contain abundant contaminating clonotypes from the bulk population. The secondary T-cell response was found to be weaker but faster than the primary response, with a peak reached on day 5 rather than on day 15. Most clones expanded after primary vaccination (around 97% of CD4 and 88% of CD8) were re-detected after the booster, suggesting that broad memory maintenance occurred. The study included only a couple of donors, which limits how far the findings can be generalized.

The V end loses 7 bases and the J end loses 0 bases, and a stretch of 11 bases separates them. Its CDR3 holds 14 amino acids, cysteine through phenylalanine. CDR3 DNA only is kept here, 42 bases in frame from base 1. The germline V gene gives CDR1 as LGHNA and CDR2 as YNFKEQ. Details on this clonotype: Its target antigen remains unknown. Within one base of it there is no much larger clone, and no base qualities were kept.

Synthesis of TCR cDNA relied on 5'RACE template switching, a step that introduced a universal primer site along with unique molecular identifiers. Priming for cDNA synthesis came from both the TCR alpha and TCR beta constant segments. Two PCR steps were used to amplify libraries, with sample barcodes and sequencing adapters being added in the second step. Sequencing of libraries was performed on Illumina HiSeq 2500 (2x100 bp) or NovaSeq (2x150 bp). As for how the authors treated the data: MIGEC handled demultiplexing of reads and collapsing into UMI consensus sequences, while MiXCR performed V(D)J alignment. Using edgeR on replicate PBMC samples, clonotypes were called vaccine-responding if FDR was below 0.01 and the log2 fold change was above 5 up to day 15. Each bulk clonotype received a CD4 or CD8 identity based on whether the sequenced CD4 or CD8 repertoire contained that clonotype at higher abundance. The public reads were run again by TCRdb, first through fastp at Q25 and then through MiXCR, and only productive beta chains were kept. When rows share a CDR3 protein, they turn into one entry using the most common DNA and genes. These V and J calls derive from TCRdb rather than the authors' analysis. Across this sample there are hundreds of thousands of distinct CDR3 sequences, with over 8% seen only once. 18% of the sample is held by the ten biggest clonotypes.

The treatment or condition label for this specimen denotes: live attenuated yellow fever vaccine strain. At each blood-draw timepoint, two biological replicates of bulk PBMCs were obtained. PBMCs were isolated from peripheral blood using a standard Ficoll-Paque protocol. TriZol was used to extract RNA from bulk PBMCs, from CD4 and CD8 fractions, and from dextramer-positive and dextramer-negative fractions. The sample was PBMCs, taken on the day of the first yellow fever vaccination. This TCR derives from a man between 18 and 35 years old who received the YFV17D yellow fever vaccine. The rearrangement joined TRBV4-2 to TRBJ2-3, with a weak D call of TRBD2 (5 bases match). The bases are TGTGCCAGCACCGACGGCGGGAGCACAGATACGCAGTATTTT. Its protein reads: CASTDGGSTDTQYF.